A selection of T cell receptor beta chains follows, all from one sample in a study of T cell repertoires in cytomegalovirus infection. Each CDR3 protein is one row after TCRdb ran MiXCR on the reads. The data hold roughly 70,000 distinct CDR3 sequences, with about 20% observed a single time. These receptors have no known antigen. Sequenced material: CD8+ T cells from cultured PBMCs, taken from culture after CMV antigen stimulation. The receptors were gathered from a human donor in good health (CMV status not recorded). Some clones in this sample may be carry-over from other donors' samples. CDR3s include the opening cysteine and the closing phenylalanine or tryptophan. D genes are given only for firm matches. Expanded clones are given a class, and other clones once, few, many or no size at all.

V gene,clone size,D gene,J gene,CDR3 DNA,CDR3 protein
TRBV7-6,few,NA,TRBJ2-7,TGTGCCAGCAGCGAGGACAGCCGCTCCTACGAGCAGTACTTC,CASSEDSRSYEQYF
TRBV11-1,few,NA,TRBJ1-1,TGTGCCAGCAGCCCCAGGGGAACAGGACCTATGAACACTGAAGCTTTCTTT,CASSPRGTGPMNTEAFF
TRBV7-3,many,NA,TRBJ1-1,TGTGCCAGCAGCGGAAGGGGCCGCACTGAAGCTTTCTTT,CASSGRGRTEAFF
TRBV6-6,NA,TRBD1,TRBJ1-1,TGTGCCAGCAGTTACGGCACGCCCGGACAGGGGTACACTGAAGCTTTCTTT,CASSYGTPGQGYTEAFF
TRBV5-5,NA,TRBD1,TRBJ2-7,TGTGCCAGCAAAGAGGGGACAGGGGGAAACTACGAGCAGTACTTC,CASKEGTGGNYEQYF
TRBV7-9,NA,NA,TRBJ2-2,TGTGCCAGCAGCTTTAACGGCCGACAGGCATCGAACACCGGGGAGCTGTTTTTT,CASSFNGRQASNTGELFF
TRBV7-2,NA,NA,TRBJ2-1,TGTGCCAGCAGCTCCGCTTACAATGAGCAGTTCTTC,CASSSAYNEQFF
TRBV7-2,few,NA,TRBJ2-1,TGTGCCAGCAGCGGCAGGCCAGGAGGGCAGTTCTTC,CASSGRPGGQFF
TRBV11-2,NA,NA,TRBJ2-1,TGTGCCAGCAGCTCACAGGTCATGAGCTCCTACAATGAGCAGTTCTTC,CASSSQVMSSYNEQFF
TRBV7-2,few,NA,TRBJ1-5,TGTGCCAGCAGCCCTGGCAAGACCCAACTTAGGCCCCAGCATTTT,CASSPGKTQLRPQHF
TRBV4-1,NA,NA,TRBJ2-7,TGCGCCAGCAGCCAAGACAGCCAGGGAAGAGTTGAGCAGTACTTC,CASSQDSQGRVEQYF
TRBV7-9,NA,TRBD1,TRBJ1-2,TGTGCCAGCAGCTTAGCGGACAGGGTGGATGGCTACACCTTC,CASSLADRVDGYTF